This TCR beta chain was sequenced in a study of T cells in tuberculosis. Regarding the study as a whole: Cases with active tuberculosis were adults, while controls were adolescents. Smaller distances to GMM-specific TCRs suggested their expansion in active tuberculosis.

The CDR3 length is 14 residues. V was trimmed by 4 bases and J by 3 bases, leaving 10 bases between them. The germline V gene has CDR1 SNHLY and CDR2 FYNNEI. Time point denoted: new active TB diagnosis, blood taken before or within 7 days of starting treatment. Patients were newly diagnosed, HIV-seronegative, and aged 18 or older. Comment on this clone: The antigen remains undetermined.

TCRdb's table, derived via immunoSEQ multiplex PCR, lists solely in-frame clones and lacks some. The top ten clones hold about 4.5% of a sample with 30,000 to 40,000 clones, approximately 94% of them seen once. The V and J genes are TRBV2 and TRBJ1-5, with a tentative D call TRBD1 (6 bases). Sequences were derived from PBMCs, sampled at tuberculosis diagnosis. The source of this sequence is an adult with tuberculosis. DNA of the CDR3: TGTGCCAGCAGTGGACAGGTCTACAATCAGCCCCAGCATTTT. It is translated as CASSGQVYNQPQHF.